This T cell receptor beta chain is from a study of control samples from healthy donors and cancer patients. The CDR3 runs to 14 residues. Germline CDR1 reads SGHVS; CDR2 reads FQNEAQ. V lost 3 bases and J lost 2, with 9 bases in between. Sequencing was performed with immunoSEQ multiplex PCR; in TCRdb, only in-frame clones are kept and a portion is missing. Counted here are 75,000 to 80,000 clones, around nine tenths occurring once; the ten biggest clones make up roughly 8.9%. The gene calls are TRBV7-8 and TRBJ2-3, with D perhaps given as TRBD1 or TRBD2 (6 bases each). The receptor comes from a woman between 45 and 65 years old with colorectal cancer. Sequenced input: PBMCs. The CDR3 region has the DNA TGTGCCAGCAGCTTCGGGGGCCTCACAGATACGCAGTATTTT. It yields the protein CASSFGGLTDTQYF.